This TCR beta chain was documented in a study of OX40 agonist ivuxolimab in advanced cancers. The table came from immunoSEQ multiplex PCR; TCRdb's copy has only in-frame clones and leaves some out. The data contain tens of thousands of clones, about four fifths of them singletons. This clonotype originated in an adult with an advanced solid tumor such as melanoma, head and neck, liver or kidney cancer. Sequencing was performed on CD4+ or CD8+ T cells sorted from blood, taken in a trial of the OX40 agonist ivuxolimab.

CDR3 DNA sequence: TGTGCCAGCTCACTCTCCACAGGGGGCTATGGCTACACCTTC. Amino acids: CASSLSTGGYGYTF. The V call is TRBV18, the J call TRBJ1-2, with 8 bases aligning to TRBD1. The ends lost 4 bases at V and 4 bases at J; junction bases unmatched: 5. The CDR3 contains 14 residues. CDR1 and CDR2 (germline): KGHSH, LQKENI.